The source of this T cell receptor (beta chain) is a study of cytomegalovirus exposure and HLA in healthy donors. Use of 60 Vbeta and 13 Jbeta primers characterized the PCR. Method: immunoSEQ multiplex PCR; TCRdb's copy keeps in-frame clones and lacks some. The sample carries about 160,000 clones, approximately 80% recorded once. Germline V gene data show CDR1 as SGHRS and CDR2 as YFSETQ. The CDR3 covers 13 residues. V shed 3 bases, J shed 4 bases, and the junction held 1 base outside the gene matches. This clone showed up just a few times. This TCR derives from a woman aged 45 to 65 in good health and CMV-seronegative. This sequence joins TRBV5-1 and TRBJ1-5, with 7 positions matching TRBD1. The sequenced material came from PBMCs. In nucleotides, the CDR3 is TGCGCCAGCAGCTCACAGGGGAATCAGCCCCAGCATTTT. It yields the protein CASSSQGNQPQHF.